These T cell receptor beta chains were read from a single sample in a study of Graves' ophthalmopathy and Graves' hyperthyroidism. TCRdb re-derived calls from the multiplex PCR reads in MiXCR, one entry per CDR3 protein. The table has approximately 640,000 distinct CDR3 sequences, approximately 39% seen once. The sample taken for sequencing was peripheral blood. Source of these receptors: an adult man with Graves' ophthalmopathy. Each CDR3 is given with its conserved first and last residue. A D gene is named only where the DNA matches it firmly. Clone size appears in some rows only: once, few, many, or a class for an expanded clone.

v_gene: TRBV24-1; d_gene: TRBD1; abundance: many; j_gene: TRBJ2-2; CDR3aa: CATSDTTGTGGSGELFF; CDR3nt: TGTGCCACCAGTGACACAACCGGGACAGGGGGATCCGGGGAGCTGTTTTTT
v_gene: TRBV7-8; d_gene: .; abundance: many; j_gene: TRBJ1-2; CDR3aa: CASSKTGTESYGYTF; CDR3nt: TGTGCCAGCAGCAAAACCGGGACGGAGTCCTATGGCTACACCTTC
v_gene: TRBV10-2; d_gene: TRBD1; abundance: .; j_gene: TRBJ2-7; CDR3aa: CATIPDRDFYEQYF; CDR3nt: TGCGCCACCATACCGGACAGGGACTTCTACGAGCAGTACTTC
v_gene: TRBV20-1; d_gene: TRBD1; abundance: .; j_gene: TRBJ1-3; CDR3aa: CSAGRQGAASGNTIYF; CDR3nt: TGCAGTGCTGGAAGACAGGGGGCCGCGTCTGGAAACACCATATATTTT
v_gene: TRBV6-6; d_gene: .; abundance: .; j_gene: TRBJ2-7; CDR3aa: CASSRSQGTPYEQYF; CDR3nt: TGTGCCAGCAGTCGGTCACAGGGTACCCCCTACGAGCAGTACTTC
v_gene: TRBV7-2; d_gene: TRBD1; abundance: .; j_gene: TRBJ1-5; CDR3aa: CASSLKTGTYSNQPQHF; CDR3nt: TGTGCCAGCAGCTTAAAGACAGGGACCTATAGCAATCAGCCCCAGCATTTT
v_gene: TRBV11-2; d_gene: .; abundance: .; j_gene: TRBJ2-5; CDR3aa: CASSPRRGGETQYF; CDR3nt: TGTGCCAGCAGCCCCCGCAGGGGGGGTGAGACCCAGTACTTC
v_gene: TRBV25-1; d_gene: .; abundance: once; j_gene: TRBJ1-5; CDR3aa: CASSLHVRSNQPQHF; CDR3nt: TGTGCCAGCAGCCTACATGTGAGGAGCAATCAGCCCCAGCATTTT
v_gene: TRBV10-3; d_gene: .; abundance: many; j_gene: TRBJ1-6; CDR3aa: CAISRQEAYNSPLHF; CDR3nt: TGTGCCATCAGTCGACAGGAGGCTTATAATTCACCCCTCCACTTT
v_gene: TRBV7-2; d_gene: TRBD2; abundance: .; j_gene: TRBJ2-2; CDR3aa: CASSLLPGLGTGELFF; CDR3nt: TGTGCCAGCAGCCTACTTCCGGGACTAGGCACCGGGGAGCTGTTTTTT
v_gene: TRBV29-1; d_gene: .; abundance: .; j_gene: TRBJ1-2; CDR3aa: CSVERVTGYGYTF; CDR3nt: TGCAGCGTTGAAAGGGTAACAGGGTATGGCTACACCTTC
v_gene: TRBV2; d_gene: TRBD2; abundance: .; j_gene: TRBJ2-7; CDR3aa: CASSPPGLAGAYEQYF; CDR3nt: TGTGCCAGCTCACCACCGGGACTAGCGGGAGCCTACGAGCAGTACTTC
v_gene: TRBV10-3; d_gene: .; abundance: .; j_gene: TRBJ1-2; CDR3aa: CATPSGQIYTF; CDR3nt: TGTGCCACCCCCAGTGGACAGATATACACCTTC
v_gene: TRBV7-3; d_gene: .; abundance: .; j_gene: TRBJ1-1; CDR3aa: CASSSQRGGARNTEAFF; CDR3nt: TGTGCCAGCAGCTCCCAAAGGGGGGGAGCTCGGAACACTGAAGCTTTCTTT
v_gene: TRBV20-1; d_gene: .; abundance: .; j_gene: TRBJ2-7; CDR3aa: CSVRESRYEQYF; CDR3nt: TGCAGTGTACGGGAGTCTAGATACGAGCAGTACTTC
v_gene: TRBV7-2; d_gene: .; abundance: .; j_gene: TRBJ1-1; CDR3aa: CASSLVGDGTEAFF; CDR3nt: TGTGCCAGCAGCTTAGTGGGGGACGGGACTGAAGCTTTCTTT
v_gene: TRBV7-2; d_gene: .; abundance: many; j_gene: TRBJ1-5; CDR3aa: CASSLRDGSNQPQHF; CDR3nt: TGTGCCAGCAGCCTACGGGACGGGAGCAATCAGCCCCAGCATTTT
v_gene: TRBV14; d_gene: .; abundance: many; j_gene: TRBJ1-2; CDR3aa: CASSHRTDYGYTF; CDR3nt: TGTGCCAGCAGCCACCGGACAGACTATGGCTACACCTTC
v_gene: TRBV7-2; d_gene: .; abundance: .; j_gene: TRBJ2-5; CDR3aa: CASSLALAETQYF; CDR3nt: TGTGCCAGCAGCTTAGCGCTAGCGGAGACCCAGTACTTC
v_gene: TRBV13; d_gene: TRBD1; abundance: many; j_gene: TRBJ2-7; CDR3aa: CASSFTRQGAREQYF; CDR3nt: TGTGCCAGCAGCTTTACCCGGCAGGGGGCGAGGGAGCAGTACTTC
v_gene: TRBV7-3; d_gene: .; abundance: .; j_gene: TRBJ1-2; CDR3aa: CASSTGEQPHYGYTF; CDR3nt: TGTGCCAGCAGCACGGGAGAACAGCCCCACTATGGCTACACCTTC
v_gene: TRBV7-9; d_gene: TRBD2; abundance: .; j_gene: TRBJ2-5; CDR3aa: CASSTTSGGASETQYF; CDR3nt: TGTGCCAGCAGCACTACTAGCGGGGGGGCTAGTGAGACCCAGTACTTC
v_gene: TRBV11-2; d_gene: .; abundance: .; j_gene: TRBJ1-3; CDR3aa: CASSFPVSGNTIYF; CDR3nt: TGTGCCAGCAGCTTTCCAGTCTCTGGAAACACCATATATTTT
v_gene: TRBV6-4; d_gene: TRBD1; abundance: few; j_gene: TRBJ1-2; CDR3aa: CASSDRDRGYPYGYTF; CDR3nt: TGTGCCAGCAGTGACCGCGACAGGGGCTATCCTTATGGCTACACCTTC
v_gene: TRBV7-9; d_gene: .; abundance: many; j_gene: TRBJ1-1; CDR3aa: CASSPPGQPNTEAFF; CDR3nt: TGTGCCAGCAGTCCCCCGGGGCAGCCGAACACTGAAGCTTTCTTT
v_gene: TRBV7-2; d_gene: .; abundance: many; j_gene: TRBJ1-3; CDR3aa: CASSLSVGSSGNTIYF; CDR3nt: TGTGCCAGCAGCTTATCCGTAGGGTCTTCTGGAAACACCATATATTTT
v_gene: TRBV2; d_gene: TRBD1; abundance: many; j_gene: TRBJ1-2; CDR3aa: CASLGQGSYGYTF; CDR3nt: TGTGCCAGCCTAGGACAGGGGAGCTATGGCTACACCTTC
v_gene: TRBV29-1; d_gene: TRBD1; abundance: .; j_gene: TRBJ1-2; CDR3aa: CALKGQGAAVGGYTF; CDR3nt: TGTGCCTTGAAGGGACAGGGGGCGGCCGTGGGGGGCTACACCTTC
v_gene: TRBV29-1; d_gene: .; abundance: many; j_gene: TRBJ1-2; CDR3aa: CSVNRDDYGYTF; CDR3nt: TGCAGCGTCAACAGGGACGACTATGGCTACACCTTC
v_gene: TRBV24-1; d_gene: .; abundance: .; j_gene: TRBJ2-5; CDR3aa: CATRPRQETQYF; CDR3nt: TGTGCCACACGGCCTCGCCAAGAGACCCAGTACTTC
v_gene: TRBV5-1; d_gene: .; abundance: many; j_gene: TRBJ1-2; CDR3aa: CASSLGVGKGYGYTF; CDR3nt: TGCGCCAGCAGCTTGGGAGTAGGGAAAGGCTATGGCTACACCTTC
v_gene: TRBV7-8; d_gene: TRBD2; abundance: .; j_gene: TRBJ2-2; CDR3aa: CASSARDYNTGELFF; CDR3nt: TGTGCCAGCAGTGCCCGGGACTATAACACCGGGGAGCTGTTTTTT